The text below deals with one TCR beta chain. No antigen is known for it. This sample was taken from a study of T cell clonotyping in hematopoietic cell transplantation. The V and J ends lost 5 bases and 1 base respectively, with 14 bases between them. This CDR3 comprises 15 residues. Germline CDR1 reads LNHDA; CDR2 reads SQIVND (reference sequence). General study findings and limits: At the given depth, recipient repertoires were over 95% de novo clonotypes. Graft donor and pretransplant recipient Inverse Simpson Index values predicted broader posttransplant TCR diversity.

Method: immunoSEQ multiplex PCR; TCRdb's copy keeps in-frame clones and lacks some. The sample includes more than 65,000 clones, over 90% seen only once; the top ten take approximately 1.5%. J is TRBJ1-1 and V is TRBV19; D remains unclear. The clonotype originates from a man aged 45-60 years in good health. Some clones in this sample may be carry-over from other donors' samples. Sequencing input: peripheral blood mononuclear cells. The CDR3 sequence is CASSVNRGWNTEAFF. CDR3 coding DNA: TGTGCCAGTAGTGTTAACAGAGGCTGGAACACTGAAGCTTTCTTT.